This TCR beta chain comes out of a study of early T cells in non-severe SARS-CoV-2 infection. This clonotype has only a few counts. TCRdb independently ran MiXCR on the 5' RACE reads; one entry per CDR3 protein. The repertoire includes 55,000 to 65,000 distinct CDR3 sequences, more than 12% of them detected once, and approximately 4% sits in the top ten. The germline CDR1 and CDR2 sequences are SGHVS and FNYEAQ. Trimming removed 4 bases at V and 3 bases at J, with 10 bases between. The CDR3 sequence is 13 residues long. J is TRBJ2-7 and V is TRBV7-6, with a weak D call TRBD1 (6 bases). This clonotype originated in an adult who was a healthcare worker with PCR-confirmed SARS-CoV-2 infection or an uninfected control (not recorded which). Sequenced material: whole blood, taken at baseline. CDR3 amino acids: CASSSDSHYEQYF. The CDR3, as DNA: TGTGCCAGCAGCTCGGACAGCCACTACGAGCAGTACTTC.